The TCR beta chain under discussion was sequenced for a study of shared clonotypes between healthy human individuals. Sorted-subset replicate PCRs used 150 to 200 ng DNA, some 33,000 T cell genomes. Method: immunoSEQ multiplex PCR; TCRdb's copy keeps in-frame clones and lacks some. Of 2 million to 3 million clones detected, over 85% appear once; the ten largest clones hold approximately 0.37%. This CDR3 contains 19 residues. The junction had 22 bases not matched to a gene; V was cut back by 4 bases and J by 7 bases. Per germline, CDR1 SGHTA and CDR2 FQGTGA. The receptor was derived from a man aged 18 to 30 in good health. Some clones in this sample may be carry-over from other donors' samples. The V and J genes are TRBV7-3 and TRBJ2-1, with 7 nucleotides matching TRBD2. Sequencing was performed on naive CD4+ T cells from PBMCs. Described subset: CD45RA+ positively selected. DNA of the CDR3: TGTGCCAGCAGCTCGGTCCGTGTCTGGGACGGGGGGTCTGGGAATGAGCAGTTCTTC. It is translated as CASSSVRVWDGGSGNEQFF. Full variable domain (outside the CDR3, taken from reference TRBV7-3 and TRBJ2-1): GAGVSQTPSNKVTEKGKYVELRCDPISGHTALYWYRQSLGQGPEFLIYFQGTGAADDSGLPNDRFFAVRPEGSVSTLKIQRTERGDSAVYLCASSSVRVWDGGSGNEQFFGPGTRLTVL.